The 25 T cell receptor beta chains below were found in one sample sequenced in a study of T cell repertoires in cytomegalovirus infection. TCRdb reanalysed the reads using MiXCR and keeps one entry per CDR3 protein. The repertoire has around 290,000 distinct CDR3 sequences, roughly 26% of them found once; the top ten carry approximately 15%. The sample consisted of PBMCs. The receptors stem from a human donor in good health (CMV status not recorded). Some clones in this sample may be carry-over from other donors' samples.

This clonotype was detected only a few times. The J gene is TRBJ1-1, the V gene TRBV5-1, with 7 positions matching TRBD1. Germline loops: CDR1 SGHRS, CDR2 YFSETQ. After removal of 4 bases from V and 5 bases from J, the junction contained 8 bases not matched to a gene. This CDR3 spans 14 amino acids. CDR3: CASSITGVRTEAFF. CDR3 sequence (DNA): TGCGCCAGCAGCATTACAGGGGTACGGACTGAAGCTTTCTTT.

This clonotype was observed at least ten times. The rearrangement uses TRBV7-2 and TRBJ1-2; 8 positions agree with TRBD1. CDR1 is SGHTA and CDR2 is FQGNSA in the germline V gene. This CDR3 has 13 residues. V was pared by 3 bases and J by 7 bases, with 4 bases of the junction left unmatched. The CDR3 DNA is TGTGCCAGCAGCTTCGGACAGGGCGGTGGCTACACCTTC. It specifies CASSFGQGGGYTF.

This clonotype has only a few counts. The CDR3 DNA is TGTGCCAGCCTCCTTGCCGGCTCTGGAAACACCATATATTTT. It specifies CASLLAGSGNTIYF. The chain couples TRBV28 to TRBJ1-3; D remains unclear. Trimming took off 8 bases at V and 0 bases at J, with 11 bases between the two ends. This CDR3 is 14 amino acids long. The germline V gene encodes CDR1 MDHEN and CDR2 SYDVKM.

The V call is TRBV28, the J call TRBJ1-5; the D is unclear. CDR1 and CDR2 from the germline V gene are MDHEN and SYDVKM. The CDR3 runs to 13 residues. V dropped 5 bases and J dropped 9 bases, with 14 bases sitting between them. CDR3 nucleotide sequence: TGTGCCAGCAGTCCTCCCCAACGGAGGCCCCAGCATTTT. It is translated as CASSPPQRRPQHF.

This chain connects TRBV20-1 to TRBJ2-5; D is uncertain. V lost 5 bases and J lost 4, with 11 bases in between. This CDR3 spans 12 amino acids. Germline V CDR1 and CDR2: DFQATT, SNEGSKA (reference sequence). Written as DNA, the CDR3 is TGCAGTGCTCTCAAGTCGGGAGAGACCCAGTACTTC. This sequence encodes CSALKSGETQYF.

The chain has TRBV11-2 and TRBJ2-1; TRBD2 aligns across 10 bases. This CDR3 is 15 amino acids long. The germline V gene has CDR1 SGHAT and CDR2 FQNNGV. V shed 5 bases and J 6 bases; nucleotides not matched to a gene: 7. The CDR3 bases are TGTGCCAGCAGCCACGGACTAGCGGTACTCAATGAGCAGTTCTTC. Amino acid sequence: CASSHGLAVLNEQFF. The full variable domain, its missing parts supplied by reference TRBV11-2 and TRBJ2-1, is EAGVAQSPRYKIIEKRQSVAFWCNPISGHATLYWYQQILGQGPKLLIQFQNNGVVDDSQLPKDRFSAERLKGVDSTLKIQPAKLEDSAVYLCASSHGLAVLNEQFFGPGTRLTVL.

This clonotype was detected only a few times. The J gene is TRBJ2-7, the V gene TRBV2, with D possibly TRBD1 on 5 matching bases. The CDR3 totals 11 residues. The germline V gene has CDR1 SNHLY and CDR2 FYNNEI. The V and J ends lost 6 bases and 6 bases respectively, with 9 bases between them. The DNA of the CDR3 is TGTGCCAGCAGGAGACAGCCCGAGCAGTACTTC. Translation gives CASRRQPEQYF.

This clonotype has a handful of counts. The CDR3 region is CSARDVGRGTTDTQYF. CDR3 nucleotide sequence: TGCAGTGCTAGAGATGTTGGTAGGGGAACTACAGATACGCAGTATTTT. V gene TRBV20-1 combines with J gene TRBJ2-3; weak D call: TRBD1 (5 bases). This CDR3 is 16 amino acids long. Germline V lookup: CDR1 DFQATT, CDR2 SNEGSKA (reference sequence). The V end lost 0 bases, the J end lost 3 bases, and 16 bases lay between the germline ends.

This clonotype occurred a few times. The J gene is TRBJ2-7, the V gene TRBV6-4; D assignment may be TRBD1 or TRBD2 (6 bases each). V lost 2 bases and J lost 4, with 21 bases in between. The germline CDR1 and CDR2 sequences are MRHNA and SNTAGT. This CDR3 comprises 17 residues. This CDR3 reads CASSDPRGRGIFYEQYF. In DNA, the CDR3 is TGTGCCAGCAGTGACCCGCGGGGCAGGGGAATATTTTACGAGCAGTACTTC.

There are a few counts of this clonotype. This rearrangement joins TRBV28 to TRBJ2-7; 7 nucleotides line up with TRBD1. This CDR3 spans 13 amino acids. Germline trimming cut 5 bases from V and 2 bases from J; bases unmatched to any gene: 3. Per the germline V gene, CDR1 is MDHEN and CDR2 is SYDVKM. The CDR3 is CASSGTDPYEQYF. The DNA of the CDR3 is TGTGCCAGCAGTGGGACAGATCCCTACGAGCAGTACTTC.

This sequence joins TRBV28 and TRBJ1-3; weak D call: TRBD1 (5 bases). The germline V gene has CDR1 MDHEN and CDR2 SYDVKM. The CDR3 covers 14 residues. Trimming stripped 2 bases from V and 5 bases from J, with 10 bases between. CDR3 residues: CASSLDRRRNTIYF. In nucleotides, the CDR3 is TGTGCCAGCAGTTTAGACAGACGTAGAAACACCATATATTTT.

This clonotype has ten or more counts. This chain joins TRBV6-2 or TRBV6-3 and TRBJ1-5, with D tentatively TRBD1 (5 bases). Per germline, CDR1 MNHEY and CDR2 SVGEGT. The CDR3 contains 14 residues. Trimming took off 7 bases at V and 5 bases at J, with 15 bases between the two ends. The CDR3 DNA reads TGTGCCAGCACCGACAGTGCTGCTGATCAGCCCCAGCATTTT. Encoded protein: CASTDSAADQPQHF.

This clonotype was seen a handful of times. This sequence joins TRBV6-5 and TRBJ2-7, with D possibly being TRBD2 (6 bases). The germline gives CDR1 MNHEY, CDR2 SVGAGI. The CDR3 length is 14 residues. V lost 6 bases to trimming and J lost 2 bases, with 14 bases between them. CDR3 region: CASRRDLAPYEQYF. The CDR3 DNA follows: TGTGCCAGCAGGCGGGACTTAGCCCCCTACGAGCAGTACTTC.

This clonotype was seen a few times. V and J are TRBV12-3 or TRBV12-4 and TRBJ2-1; 7 nucleotides match TRBD2. The CDR3 covers 15 residues. The V gene end was trimmed by 3 bases and the J gene end by 0 bases; junction bases not matched to a gene: 2. CDR3 sequence (DNA): TGTGCCAGCAGTTTTGGGACTACCTCCTACAATGAGCAGTTCTTC. The encoded protein is CASSFGTTSYNEQFF.

This clonotype was detected many times. The rearrangement links TRBV7-2 to TRBJ2-7, with 10 bases lining up with TRBD2. The CDR3 runs 17 residues. Germline CDR1 and CDR2: SGHTA and FQGNSA. The trim removed 5 bases at V and 0 bases at J, leaving 10 bases unmatched. CDR3 DNA: TGTGCCAGCAGCCCCGCGAGGCTAGCGGGGGTCTCCTACGAGCAGTACTTC. Translation: CASSPARLAGVSYEQYF.

The CDR3 loop reads CASSLGDWLTRFSNQPQHF. The CDR3 DNA sequence: TGTGCCAGCAGTTTAGGCGACTGGCTCACGCGATTTAGCAATCAGCCCCAGCATTTT. The V and J genes are TRBV12-3 or TRBV12-4 and TRBJ1-5; no clear D gene. This CDR3 is built from 19 residues. The V end lost 1 base, the J end lost 0 bases, and 19 bases lay between the germline ends.

This clonotype was detected many times. The chain recombines TRBV7-9 with TRBJ2-5; the match to TRBD2 covers 7 bases. CDR3 length: 15 amino acids. J was trimmed by 4 bases and V by 5 bases; bases with no gene match: 10. Looked up from germline, CDR1 is SEHNR and CDR2 is FQNEAQ (reference sequence). For the CDR3, the DNA is TGTGCCAGCAGCCAAGGAGCGGGACGCGGAGAGACCCAGTACTTC. It specifies CASSQGAGRGETQYF.

The chain recombines TRBV11-2 with TRBJ1-2; maybe TRBD1 (6 bases). Germline V gene lookup returns CDR1 SGHAT and CDR2 FQNNGV. The CDR3 is made up of 17 amino acids. V was cut by 2 bases and J by 4 bases, with 20 bases left in between. The CDR3 DNA reads TGTGCCAGCAGCTTAAGGGGGGCGGGTCTCCTAAGCTATGGCTACACCTTC. It is translated as CASSLRGAGLLSYGYTF.

V and J are TRBV19 and TRBJ2-3, with D uncertain. Trimming cost V 6 bases and J 6 bases, with 13 bases left between them. The CDR3 runs to 13 residues. Germline V lookup: CDR1 LNHDA, CDR2 SQIVND (reference sequence). CDR3 amino acids: CASRNRVVDTQYF. The CDR3 DNA reads as TGTGCCAGTAGAAATAGAGTGGTTGATACGCAGTATTTT. Filled out from reference TRBV19 and TRBJ2-3, the complete variable domain reads DGGITQSPKYLFRKEGQNVTLSCEQNLNHDAMYWYRQDPGQGLRLIYYSQIVNDFQKGDIAEGYSVSREKKESFPLTVTSAQKNPTAFYLCASRNRVVDTQYFGPGTRLTVL.

The chain has TRBV7-2 and TRBJ2-4; D is uncertain. Germline lookup yields CDR1 SGHTA and CDR2 FQGNSA. With 5 bases removed from V and 3 bases from J, the gap between germline ends came to 14 bases. This CDR3 is built from 15 residues. The CDR3 DNA follows: TGTGCCAGCAGCATCGGTTCCACCCGCAAAAACATTCAGTACTTC. As protein: CASSIGSTRKNIQYF.

This clonotype occurred many times. This chain uses TRBV7-8 with TRBJ1-4; the D is unclear. The CDR3 has 13 amino acids. V was clipped by 2 bases and J by 8 bases, with 9 bases between them. Germline V gives CDR1 SGHVS, CDR2 FQNEAQ. CDR3 protein: CASSLTSREKLFF. DNA of the CDR3: TGTGCCAGCAGCTTAACAAGTCGGGAAAAACTGTTTTTT.

This clonotype was detected many times. The genes are TRBV7-2 and TRBJ1-2, with TRBD1 matching 7 bases. The CDR3 is 12 residues long. Germline assignment: CDR1 SGHTA and CDR2 FQGNSA. Trimming at V came to 5 bases and at J to 7 bases, leaving 4 bases not matched to a gene. The CDR3 reads CASSPTGAGYTF. For the CDR3, the DNA is TGTGCCAGCAGCCCCACAGGGGCTGGCTACACCTTC.

This clonotype was picked up many times. The rearrangement links TRBV7-2 to TRBJ1-1; D unclear. Germline assignment: CDR1 SGHTA and CDR2 FQGNSA. This CDR3 spans 14 amino acids. V was cut by 1 base and J by 0 bases, with 6 bases left in between. Here the CDR3 DNA reads TGTGCCAGCAGCTTAGTGTTTATGAACACTGAAGCTTTCTTT. It translates to CASSLVFMNTEAFF. The whole variable domain, filled in from reference TRBV7-2 and TRBJ1-1, reads GAGVSQSPSNKVTEKGKDVELRCDPISGHTALYWYRQSLGQGLEFLIYFQGNSAPDKSGLPSDRFSAERTGGSVSTLTIQRTQQEDSAVYLCASSLVFMNTEAFFGQGTRLTVV.

At least ten counts were recorded for this clonotype. The chain links TRBV7-2 to TRBJ1-5, with 9 positions matching TRBD1. The CDR3 sequence is 15 residues long. V trimming: 0 bases; J trimming: 6 bases; junction bases outside the gene matches: 3. Per the germline V gene, CDR1 is SGHTA and CDR2 is FQGNSA. CDR3 sequence (DNA): TGTGCCAGCAGCTTAGCGGGGACAGGGATTCAGCCCCAGCATTTT. This sequence encodes CASSLAGTGIQPQHF.

This clonotype was observed at least ten times. The rearrangement joins TRBV7-2 to TRBJ1-1; TRBD1 agrees at 8 bases. J lost 7 bases, V lost 4 bases, and 8 bases had no gene match. Germline V gene sequence: CDR1 SGHTA, CDR2 FQGNSA. CDR3 length: 14 residues. The CDR3 reads CASSSTGARGEAFF. CDR3 nucleotide sequence: TGTGCCAGCAGCTCGACAGGGGCCAGGGGTGAAGCTTTCTTT.